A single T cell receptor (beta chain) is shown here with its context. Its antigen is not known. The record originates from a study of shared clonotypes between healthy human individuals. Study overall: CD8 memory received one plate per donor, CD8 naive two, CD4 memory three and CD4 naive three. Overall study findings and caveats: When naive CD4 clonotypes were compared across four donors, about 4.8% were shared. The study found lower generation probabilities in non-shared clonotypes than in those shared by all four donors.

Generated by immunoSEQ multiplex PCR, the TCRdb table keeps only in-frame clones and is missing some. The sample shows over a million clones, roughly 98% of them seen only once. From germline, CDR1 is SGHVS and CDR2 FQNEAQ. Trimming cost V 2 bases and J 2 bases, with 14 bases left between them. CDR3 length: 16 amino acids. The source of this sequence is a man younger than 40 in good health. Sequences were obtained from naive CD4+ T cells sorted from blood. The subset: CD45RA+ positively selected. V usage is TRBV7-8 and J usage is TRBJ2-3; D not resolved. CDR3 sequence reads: CASSLLRSLNTDTQYF. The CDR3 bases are TGTGCCAGCAGCTTACTGCGTTCACTTAACACAGATACGCAGTATTTT.